The sequence of this T cell receptor beta chain was determined in a study of immune evolution from preneoplasia to lung adenocarcinoma. About the study: HLA loss of heterozygosity: roughly 7.5% AIS, about 15% MIA, 30% to 35% ADC, none AAH. Overall study results and limits: Normal lung had highest clonality; later lesions appeared denser, more diverse.

Comment on this clone: What it binds is unknown.

Libraries were prepared by immunoSEQ multiplex PCR; TCRdb keeps only in-frame clonotypes and omits some of them. The top ten hold 4.5% to 5% of the sample, which has 10,000 or so clones, about 80% seen once. Premalignant or tumor cells were enriched by macro-dissection after pathologic assessment. Germline CDR1 reads LNHDA; CDR2 reads SQIVND (reference sequence). Trimming removed 0 bases at V and 1 base at J, with 0 bases between. This CDR3 is 12 amino acids long. The chain uses TRBV19 and TRBJ2-5, with D unresolved. The sequencing sample was made of FFPE minimally invasive lung adenocarcinoma tissue. The clonotype originates from a person aged 70 to 85 with lung adenocarcinoma. Some clones in this sample may be carry-over from other donors' samples. The CDR3 here is CASSIDQETQYF. The CDR3 DNA reads TGTGCCAGTAGTATAGACCAAGAGACCCAGTACTTC.